Sequencing of this T cell receptor beta chain was carried out in a study of CD8 T cells in Susac syndrome. The V gene's germline CDR1 is MNHNS and CDR2 SASEGT. The CDR3 runs 16 residues. V gave up 5 bases and J gave up 3 bases; unmatched junction bases: 7. CD8+ and CD4+ T cells taken from blood had their TCR beta sequenced. CD8+ and CD4+ T cells were negatively isolated; TEMRA cells were FACS-enriched. RNA, at about 0.45 to 1 ug, was reverse transcribed with random hexamers. Each CDR3 protein gets one entry after TCRdb re-called the immunoSEQ multiplex PCR reads with MiXCR. The data hold 140,000 to 150,000 distinct CDR3 sequences, with around 95% observed a single time. This clonotype is a singleton in its sample.

The origin of this receptor is a human donor with multiple sclerosis. The chain joins TRBV6-1 to TRBJ2-3, with 11 bases lining up with TRBD2. Source material: CD4+ T cells from PBMCs. The CDR3 sequence: CASSRLAGSGTDTQYF. The CDR3, as DNA: TGTGCCAGCAGTCGACTAGCGGGGTCGGGGACAGATACGCAGTATTTT.